These 15 T cell receptor beta chains were sequenced from one sample in a study of PD-1 blockade in classical Hodgkin lymphoma. Every single patient, without exception, relapsed after autologous stem cell transplantation, and brentuximab vedotin exposure varied. Some clones are missing from TCRdb's copy, which holds only in-frame ones; the method was immunoSEQ multiplex PCR. The table has fewer than 70,000 clones, roughly 91% seen once. The sample here was peripheral blood mononuclear cells (PBMCs), taken before the second cycle of nivolumab. The receptors come from a human donor with classical Hodgkin lymphoma.

J is TRBJ2-2 and V is TRBV5-1; the D is unclear. Germline assignment: CDR1 SGHRS and CDR2 YFSETQ. The CDR3 consists of 13 residues. V was trimmed by 0 bases and J by 5 bases, leaving 5 bases between them. The CDR3 here is CASSLDVTGELFF. The DNA for the CDR3 is TGCGCCAGCAGCTTGGACGTGACCGGGGAGCTGTTTTTT.

The chain has TRBV27 and TRBJ2-7; 8 bases map to TRBD1. CDR3 length: 13 residues. The V gene end was trimmed by 10 bases and the J gene end by 1 base; junction bases not matched to a gene: 6. From germline, CDR1 is MNHEY and CDR2 SMNVEV (reference sequence). CDR3 in amino acids: CATGDRLSYEQYF. The CDR3 DNA follows: TGTGCCACTGGGGACAGGCTGTCCTACGAGCAGTACTTC.

A single count supports this clone. The chain recombines TRBV11-3 with TRBJ2-2; D possibly corresponds to TRBD2 (6 bases). V was pared by 4 bases and J by 8 bases, with 14 bases between. CDR3 size: 14 residues. The germline V gene has CDR1 SGHNT and CDR2 YENEEA. CDR3 loop: CASSSGGSKGELFF. The DNA of the CDR3 is TGTGCCAGCAGCTCCGGGGGTTCAAAAGGGGAGCTGTTTTTT. The whole variable domain, filled in from reference TRBV11-3 and TRBJ2-2, reads EAGVVQSPRYKIIEKKQPVAFWCNPISGHNTLYWYLQNLGQGPELLIRYENEEAVDDSQLPKDRFSAERLKGVDSTLKIQPAELGDSAVYLCASSSGGSKGELFFGEGSRLTVL.

The genes are TRBV7-3 and TRBJ2-7, with D perhaps matching TRBD1 or TRBD2 (5 bases each). CDR3 length: 15 amino acids. Trimming left V 2 bases short and J 2 bases short, with 13 bases between. CDR1 is SGHTA, CDR2 FQGTGA, per germline. This CDR3 is CASSLGGGPTYEQYF. The DNA of the CDR3 is TGTGCCAGCAGCTTAGGGGGTGGCCCGACCTACGAGCAGTACTTC. Together with reference TRBV7-3 and TRBJ2-7, the CDR3 gives the full variable domain: GAGVSQTPSNKVTEKGKYVELRCDPISGHTALYWYRQSLGQGPEFLIYFQGTGAADDSGLPNDRFFAVRPEGSVSTLKIQRTERGDSAVYLCASSLGGGPTYEQYFGPGTRLTVT.

The J gene is TRBJ2-7, the V gene TRBV9; 8 nucleotides match TRBD2. With 0 bases clipped from V and 3 bases from J, the junction kept 8 bases outside the gene matches. The CDR3 extends over 16 amino acids. Germline loops: CDR1 SGDLS, CDR2 YYNGEE. The CDR3 protein is CASSVDQVAGNYEQYF. The DNA for the CDR3 is TGTGCCAGCAGCGTAGACCAGGTAGCGGGGAACTACGAGCAGTACTTC. The full variable domain, completed using reference TRBV9 and TRBJ2-7, is DSGVTQTPKHLITATGQRVTLRCSPRSGDLSVYWYQQSLDQGLQFLIQYYNGEERAKGNILERFSAQQFPDLHSELNLSSLELGDSALYFCASSVDQVAGNYEQYFGPGTRLTVT.

The genes are TRBV5-5 and TRBJ2-3, with 7 bases fitting TRBD1. The CDR3 is made up of 16 amino acids. With V trimmed by 0 bases and J by 2 bases, 6 bases remained unmatched. Germline lookup yields CDR1 SGHKS and CDR2 YYEKEE (reference sequence). The CDR3 bases are TGTGCCAGCAGCTTGGATCAGGGGGTTAACACAGATACGCAGTATTTT. This encodes CASSLDQGVNTDTQYF.

The chain recombines TRBV2 with TRBJ2-7; D is possibly TRBD1 (6 bases). The V and J ends lost 3 bases and 3 bases respectively, with 9 bases between them. Germline-derived CDR1 and CDR2 are SNHLY and FYNNEI. There are 13 residues in the CDR3. The CDR3 is CASSDRGIYEQYF. DNA of the CDR3: TGTGCCAGCAGTGACAGGGGCATCTACGAGCAGTACTTC. Together with reference TRBV2 and TRBJ2-7, the CDR3 gives the full variable domain: EPEVTQTPSHQVTQMGQEVILRCVPISNHLYFYWYRQILGQKVEFLVSFYNNEISEKSEIFDDQFSVERPDGSNFTLKIRSTKLEDSAMYFCASSDRGIYEQYFGPGTRLTVT.

This clone was seen just once. The rearrangement joins TRBV28 to TRBJ2-7; D remains unclear. This CDR3 spans 14 amino acids. Germline V lookup: CDR1 MDHEN, CDR2 SYDVKM. Trimming removed 3 bases from V and 3 bases from J, with 12 bases in between. The CDR3 protein is CASSFRNRDYEQYF. In DNA, the CDR3 is TGTGCCAGCAGTTTTAGGAACAGAGACTACGAGCAGTACTTC.

The chain recombines TRBV5-1 with TRBJ2-5; 7 bases map to TRBD1. CDR1 SGHRS and CDR2 YFSETQ come from the germline V gene. V lost 3 bases to trimming and J lost 5 bases; unmatched junction nucleotides: 7. CDR3 length: 14 residues. The CDR3 region has the DNA TGCGCCAGCAGCTCGACAGGGAAAGGGGAGACCCAGTACTTC. Translating it yields CASSSTGKGETQYF.

About this clone: Additional DNA sequences in this sample encode the identical CDR3. The rearrangement joins TRBV7-2 to TRBJ1-5; D perhaps matches TRBD1 (6 bases). Germline CDR1 is SGHTA and CDR2 is FQGNSA. The CDR3 runs to 15 residues. V lost 0 bases, J lost 5 bases, and 11 bases lay in between. CDR3 protein: CASSLAQGLYQPQHF. The CDR3 region has the DNA TGTGCCAGCAGCTTAGCACAGGGATTATATCAGCCCCAGCATTTT.

This clone occurred once. The V gene is TRBV18, the J gene TRBJ2-7; D is unclear. Germline V gene lookup returns CDR1 KGHSH and CDR2 LQKENI. The length of the CDR3 is 15 residues. With 0 bases removed from V and 0 bases from J, the gap between germline ends came to 9 bases. CDR3: CASSPPATHSYEQYF. The CDR3 nucleotides read TGTGCCAGCTCACCACCCGCGACTCACTCCTACGAGCAGTACTTC. Combining the CDR3 with reference TRBV18 and TRBJ2-7 gives the whole variable domain NAGVMQNPRHLVRRRGQEARLRCSPMKGHSHVYWYRQLPEEGLKFMVYLQKENIIDESGMPKERFSAEFPKEGPSILRIQQVVRGDSAAYFCASSPPATHSYEQYFGPGTRLTVT.

The V call is TRBV6-1, the J call TRBJ2-1; no firm D call. From germline, CDR1 is MNHNS and CDR2 SASEGT. The CDR3 length is 15 residues. V was trimmed by 4 bases and J by 8 bases, leaving 18 bases between them. The CDR3 DNA reads TGTGCCAGCAGTGGTTCGACAACACCTACCTATGAGCAGTTCTTC. It is translated as CASSGSTTPTYEQFF.

This chain uses TRBV13 with TRBJ1-2; tentatively, D is TRBD1 (5 bases). V was trimmed by 5 bases and J by 5 bases, leaving 15 bases between them. Germline CDR1 is PRHDT and CDR2 is FYEKMQ (reference sequence). The CDR3 totals 14 residues. This CDR3 is CASSLGPAVYGYTF. The CDR3 coding sequence is TGTGCCAGCAGCCTGGGACCAGCGGTGTATGGCTACACCTTC.

This rearrangement joins TRBV10-2 to TRBJ1-4; the match to TRBD1 covers 8 bases. CDR1 WSHSY and CDR2 SAAADI come from the germline V gene. This CDR3 contains 14 residues. V lost 4 bases, J lost 6 bases, and 4 bases stayed unmatched. The CDR3 reads CASSGRGRDEKLFF. CDR3 nucleotide sequence: TGCGCCAGCAGTGGCAGGGGGCGTGATGAAAAACTGTTTTTT.

This chain links TRBV7-6 with TRBJ2-3, with 8 bases identical to TRBD1. The trim removed 4 bases at V and 4 bases at J, leaving 4 bases unmatched. Per germline, CDR1 SGHVS and CDR2 FNYEAQ. This CDR3 region has 14 residues. CDR3 residues: CASSSGTGADTQYF. In nucleotides, the CDR3 is TGTGCCAGCAGCTCCGGGACAGGTGCAGATACGCAGTATTTT.